The clone carrying this T cell receptor (beta chain) was seen a handful of times. The target antigen is unknown. The source of the sample is a study of PD-L1 blockade in urothelial cancer. About the research overall: About 90% of the roughly 30 patients were men whose urothelial cancer was bladder-origin. Blood samples had a median of approximately 150,000 T cells.

Data came from immunoSEQ multiplex PCR; TCRdb stores just in-frame clones and leaves some out. Counted here are around 70,000 clones, around 80% occurring once; the ten biggest clones make up 4.5% to 5.5%. Study findings and constraints: A pretreatment blood TCR clonality that fell below the median predicted better progression-free and overall survival.

It was locally advanced or metastatic urothelial carcinoma that patients had. This CDR3 comprises 16 residues. V lost 5 bases, J lost 6 bases, and 9 bases stayed unmatched. Looked up from germline, CDR1 is MNHEY and CDR2 is SMNVEV (reference sequence). The source was PBMCs, collected around atezolizumab (anti-PD-L1) treatment. The rearrangement uses TRBV27 and TRBJ2-7; 14 positions match TRBD2. The origin of this receptor is a man between 65 and 85 years old with urothelial cancer. The CDR3 DNA reads as TGTGCCAGCAGTCGCGTTGGACTAGCGGGAGGCACCGAGCAGTACTTC. Amino acid sequence: CASSRVGLAGGTEQYF.